The present T cell receptor (beta chain) was sequenced within a study of regulatory T cells in long-lasting Graves disease. For TCR beta, libraries came from iRepertoire HTBI primers and Arm-PCR of CDR3 regions. Each CDR3 protein gets one entry after TCRdb re-called the multiplex PCR reads with MiXCR. The data show some 410,000 distinct CDR3 sequences, with 16% seen just once and 9.5% to 12% held by the top ten. Trimming pared 2 bases from V and 1 base from J, leaving 9 bases between. The CDR3 is 15 amino acids. Germline V lookup: CDR1 MDHEN, CDR2 SYDVKM. Time point in this sample: newly diagnosed GD, antithyroid drugs for less than 3 months. Scientists built the TCR library using RNA that was extracted from PBMCs. This clonotype was counted ten times or more. These data also formed part of another study, on T cells in Graves' hyperthyroidism and ophthalmopathy.

The input for sequencing was peripheral blood mononuclear cells (PBMCs), taken at new diagnosis, from a patient treated with antithyroid drugs. The rearrangement uses TRBV28 and TRBJ2-1; D assignment may be TRBD1 or TRBD2 (5 bases each). This receptor was obtained from a woman in her 30s with Graves disease. CDR3 protein: CASSLMGVSYNEQFF. The CDR3 DNA follows: TGTGCCAGCAGTTTAATGGGGGTTTCCTACAATGAGCAGTTCTTC. Based on the CDR3 plus reference TRBV28 and TRBJ2-1, the full variable domain is DVKVTQSSRYLVKRTGEKVFLECVQDMDHENMFWYRQDPGLGLRLIYFSYDVKMKEKGDIPEGYSVSREKKERFSLILESASTNQTSMYLCASSLMGVSYNEQFFGPGTRLTVL.